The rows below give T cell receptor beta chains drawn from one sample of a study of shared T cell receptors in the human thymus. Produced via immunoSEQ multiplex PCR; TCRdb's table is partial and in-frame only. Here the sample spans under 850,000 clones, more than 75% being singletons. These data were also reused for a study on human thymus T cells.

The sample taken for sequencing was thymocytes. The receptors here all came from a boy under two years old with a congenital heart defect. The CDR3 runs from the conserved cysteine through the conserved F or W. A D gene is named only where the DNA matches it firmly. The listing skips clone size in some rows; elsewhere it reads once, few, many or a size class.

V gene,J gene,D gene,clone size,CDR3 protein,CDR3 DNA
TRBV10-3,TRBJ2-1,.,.,CAISTTRGNSYNEQFF,TGTGCCATCAGCACTACAAGGGGGAATTCCTACAATGAGCAGTTCTTC
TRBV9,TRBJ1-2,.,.,CASSVEAGGGNYGYTF,TGTGCCAGCAGCGTAGAAGCGGGGGGGGGTAACTATGGCTACACCTTC
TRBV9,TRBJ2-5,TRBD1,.,CASSVGTGLKETQYF,TGTGCCAGCAGCGTAGGGACAGGGCTGAAGGAGACCCAGTACTTC
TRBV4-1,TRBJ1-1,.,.,CASSPTGNTEAFF,TGCGCCAGCAGCCCCACAGGGAACACTGAAGCTTTCTTT
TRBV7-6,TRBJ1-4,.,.,CASSFTGTTNEKLFF,TGTGCCAGCAGTTTTACGGGAACAACTAATGAAAAACTGTTTTTT
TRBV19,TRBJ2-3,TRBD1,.,CASSIKGQGSTDTQYF,TGTGCCAGTAGTATAAAAGGACAGGGGAGCACAGATACGCAGTATTTT
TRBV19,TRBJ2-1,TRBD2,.,CASSKPLAGASGTYNEQFF,TGTGCCAGTAGTAAGCCACTCGCCGGGGCTAGCGGGACCTACAATGAGCAGTTCTTC
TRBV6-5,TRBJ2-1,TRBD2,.,CASVPAGGGSNEQFF,TGTGCCAGCGTCCCCGCGGGAGGGGGTTCGAATGAGCAGTTCTTC
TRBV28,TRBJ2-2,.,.,CASRPKETGELFF,TGTGCCAGCAGGCCGAAGGAGACCGGGGAGCTGTTTTTT
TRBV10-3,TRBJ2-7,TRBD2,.,CAILYLGENSGSGYHEQYF,TGTGCCATTTTATACTTAGGGGAGAATAGCGGGAGTGGATACCACGAGCAGTACTTC
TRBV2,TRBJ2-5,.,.,CASSGGLRGGETQYF,TGTGCCAGCAGTGGGGGCCTTAGGGGTGGTGAGACCCAGTACTTC
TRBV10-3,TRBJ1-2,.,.,CATRGYGYTF,TGTGCCACCCGGGGCTATGGCTACACCTTC
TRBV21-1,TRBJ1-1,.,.,CASSSGCRSNTEAFF,TGTGCCAGCAGCAGCGGGTGTCGGTCGAACACTGAAGCTTTCTTT
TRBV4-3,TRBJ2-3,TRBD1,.,CASSQDAYSRTGADTQYF,TGCGCCAGCAGCCAAGATGCCTATTCGCGGACAGGGGCAGATACGCAGTATTTT
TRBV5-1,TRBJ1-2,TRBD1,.,CASSLQGQDGYTF,TGCGCCAGCAGCTTACAGGGGCAGGATGGCTACACCTTC
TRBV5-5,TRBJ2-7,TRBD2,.,CASSLSSGRGYEQYF,TGTGCCAGCAGCCTCTCCAGCGGGAGAGGGTACGAGCAGTACTTC
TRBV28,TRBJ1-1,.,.,CASSPPAGMNTEAFF,TGTGCCAGCAGTCCCCCCGCGGGGATGAACACTGAAGCTTTCTTT
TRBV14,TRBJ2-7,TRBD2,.,CASSQNRDYASPPGYEQYF,TGTGCCAGCAGCCAAAACCGGGACTACGCCTCCCCACCTGGCTACGAGCAGTACTTC
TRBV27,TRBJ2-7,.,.,CASSLVPPGLEFEQYF,TGTGCCAGCAGTTTAGTCCCTCCAGGGCTGGAGTTCGAGCAGTACTTC
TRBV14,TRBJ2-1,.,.,CASSHRGDEQFF,TGTGCCAGCAGCCACAGGGGGGATGAGCAGTTCTTC
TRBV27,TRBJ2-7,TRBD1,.,CASSPGQGAYEQYF,TGTGCCAGCAGTCCGGGACAGGGGGCATACGAGCAGTACTTC
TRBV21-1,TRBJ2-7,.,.,CASSARRGGAYEQYF,TGTGCCAGCAGCGCGCGGCGAGGGGGAGCCTACGAGCAGTACTTC
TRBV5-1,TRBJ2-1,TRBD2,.,CASSVGTRGSLEQFF,TGCGCCAGCAGCGTAGGGACTAGGGGCTCATTAGAGCAGTTCTTC
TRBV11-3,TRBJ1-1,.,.,CASSSNGGSNTEAFF,TGTGCCAGCAGCTCAAACGGGGGGTCGAACACTGAAGCTTTCTTT
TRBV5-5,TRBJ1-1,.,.,CASSLGPGAFF,TGTGCCAGCAGCTTGGGACCGGGAGCTTTCTTT
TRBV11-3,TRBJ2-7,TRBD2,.,CASSVGTSGTYEQYF,TGTGCCAGCAGCGTAGGGACTAGCGGAACCTACGAGCAGTACTTC
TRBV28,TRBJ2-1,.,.,CASRQDYPLYNEQFF,TGTGCCAGCCGCCAGGACTATCCCCTTTACAATGAGCAGTTCTTC
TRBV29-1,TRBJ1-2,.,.,CSVGQVMGYTF,TGCAGCGTGGGGCAGGTTATGGGCTACACCTTC
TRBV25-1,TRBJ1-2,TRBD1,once,CASSEGQGGGYTF,TGTGCCAGCAGTGAAGGACAGGGTGGTGGCTACACCTTC
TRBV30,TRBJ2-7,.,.,CAWIRDTGREQYF,TGTGCCTGGATTCGGGACACCGGAAGGGAGCAGTACTTC
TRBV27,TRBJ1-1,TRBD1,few,CASSLLAGQGQWTEAFF,TGTGCCAGCAGTTTACTAGCCGGACAGGGGCAGTGGACTGAAGCTTTCTTT
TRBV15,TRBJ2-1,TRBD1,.,CATSRGQGARYYEQFF,TGTGCCACCAGCAGGGGACAGGGGGCGAGGTATTATGAGCAGTTCTTC
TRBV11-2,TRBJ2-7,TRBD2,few,CASSLFPDEAGYEQYF,TGTGCCAGCAGCTTATTCCCCGATGAAGCGGGGTACGAGCAGTACTTC
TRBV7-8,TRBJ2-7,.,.,CASSLGSQVISYEQYF,TGTGCCAGCAGCTTAGGGTCCCAGGTAATCTCCTACGAGCAGTACTTC
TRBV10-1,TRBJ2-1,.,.,CASGTGNPYNEQFF,TGCGCCAGCGGTACAGGGAACCCTTACAATGAGCAGTTCTTC
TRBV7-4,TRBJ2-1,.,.,CASSRDGPYNEQFF,TGTGCCAGCAGCCGTGATGGGCCTTACAATGAGCAGTTCTTC
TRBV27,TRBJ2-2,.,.,CASSLLAEPGELFF,TGTGCCAGCAGTTTACTGGCGGAACCCGGGGAGCTGTTTTTT
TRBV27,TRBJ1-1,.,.,CASSLSGERMNTEAFF,TGTGCCAGCAGTTTATCAGGGGAAAGGATGAACACTGAAGCTTTCTTT
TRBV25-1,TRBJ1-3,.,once,CASSLTDGSSGNTIYF,TGTGCCAGCAGCCTGACGGACGGGAGCTCTGGAAACACCATATATTTT
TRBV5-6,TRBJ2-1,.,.,CASSLELSSFGNEQFF,TGTGCCAGCAGCTTAGAACTTAGTTCCTTCGGCAATGAGCAGTTCTTC
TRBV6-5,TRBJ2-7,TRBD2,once,CASTPGPGGVVEQYF,TGTGCCAGCACCCCGGGGCCGGGGGGGGTCGTCGAGCAGTACTTC